Listed below are T cell receptor beta chains from one sample, sequenced in a study of blood T cell repertoires in COVID-19. TCRdb's table, derived via immunoSEQ multiplex PCR, lists solely in-frame clones and lacks some. This table holds approximately 250,000 clones, 84% found once. The sample was peripheral blood. These receptors originate from a woman between 40 and 50 years old who had recovered from COVID-19. Both conserved end residues are part of each CDR3. Each record gives: J gene, clone size, D gene, V gene, CDR3 DNA, CDR3 protein. A D gene is named only where the DNA matches it firmly. Clone size, where shown, is once, few, many, or a class for clones that have expanded.

J: TRBJ2-1; size: -; D: TRBD1; V: TRBV9; DNA: TGTGCCAGCAGCTCCCGGGACAGGAACAATGAGCAGTTCTTC; CDR3: CASSSRDRNNEQFF
J: TRBJ2-2; size: once; D: TRBD2; V: TRBV7-9; DNA: TGTGCCAGCAGCTTAACACGGGGGGCGAACACCGGGGAGCTGTTTTTT; CDR3: CASSLTRGANTGELFF
J: TRBJ2-2; size: -; D: -; V: TRBV5-1; DNA: TGCGCCAGCAGCTTGACAGGGAGTAACACCGGGGAGCTGTTTTTT; CDR3: CASSLTGSNTGELFF
J: TRBJ1-1; size: -; D: -; V: TRBV6-5; DNA: TGTGCCAGCACCAACAGTCGGGGGGTCACTGAAGCTTTCTTT; CDR3: CASTNSRGVTEAFF
J: TRBJ1-6; size: -; D: TRBD1; V: TRBV5-8; DNA: TGTGCCAGCAGACGGGACAGCAGCTCCTATAATTCACCCCTCCACTTT; CDR3: CASRRDSSSYNSPLHF
J: TRBJ1-5; size: few; D: TRBD1; V: TRBV19; DNA: TGTGCCAGTAGTTTCGGACAGGCCCTGTATAGCAATCAGCCCCAGCATTTT; CDR3: CASSFGQALYSNQPQHF
J: TRBJ1-4; size: -; D: -; V: TRBV3-1/TRBV3-2; DNA: TGTGCCAGCAGCCACGGGACTTTTAATGAAAAACTGTTTTTT; CDR3: CASSHGTFNEKLFF
J: TRBJ1-5; size: -; D: TRBD1; V: TRBV19; DNA: TGTGCCAGCAGGGACAGGGAAAGAGTCTATCAGCCCCAGCATTTT; CDR3: CASRDRERVYQPQHF
J: TRBJ2-5; size: -; D: TRBD2; V: TRBV27; DNA: TGTGCCAGCAGTACGCAGACTGGCGGGGGGGTAGAGACCCAGTACTTC; CDR3: CASSTQTGGGVETQYF
J: TRBJ1-3; size: -; D: TRBD1; V: TRBV6-5; DNA: TGTGCCAGTAGGACAGGGTCTGGAAACACCATATATTTT; CDR3: CASRTGSGNTIYF
J: TRBJ1-2; size: few; D: TRBD1; V: TRBV5-6; DNA: TGTGCCAGCAGCTTAGGGGGCTCCTATGGCTACACCTTC; CDR3: CASSLGGSYGYTF
J: TRBJ2-5; size: -; D: -; V: TRBV6-1; DNA: TGTGCCAGCAGTGACGGCCGCTCAGGGACCCAGTACTTC; CDR3: CASSDGRSGTQYF
J: TRBJ2-1; size: once; D: -; V: TRBV2; DNA: TGTGCCAGCACCGGGACTTCCCACAATGAGCAGTTCTTC; CDR3: CASTGTSHNEQFF
J: TRBJ2-1; size: -; D: TRBD1; V: TRBV2; DNA: TGTGCCACCCGGGACAGCCTCTACAATGAGCAGTTCTTC; CDR3: CATRDSLYNEQFF
J: TRBJ1-1; size: -; D: -; V: TRBV11-2; DNA: TGTGCCAGCAGCTTAGCACGGTCAGGGGCCCCCACTGAAGCTTTCTTT; CDR3: CASSLARSGAPTEAFF
J: TRBJ2-2; size: -; D: TRBD1; V: TRBV2; DNA: TGTGCCAGCAGTATCGGGACAGGCCGAGGTCCCGGGGAGCTGTTTTTT; CDR3: CASSIGTGRGPGELFF
J: TRBJ1-2; size: -; D: TRBD1; V: TRBV7-9; DNA: TGTGCCAGCAGAGAACAGGGGACATCTAACTATGGCTACACCTTC; CDR3: CASREQGTSNYGYTF
J: TRBJ1-6; size: few; D: -; V: TRBV10-3; DNA: TGTGCCATCAGTGTCGGGACTCCTGAAAATTCACCCCTCCACTTT; CDR3: CAISVGTPENSPLHF
J: TRBJ2-7; size: -; D: -; V: TRBV5-5; DNA: TGTGCCAGCAGCGGCACAGCCGGGACACCGACCTACGAGCAGTACTTC; CDR3: CASSGTAGTPTYEQYF
J: TRBJ1-2; size: -; D: -; V: TRBV28; DNA: TGTGCCAGCAGCAGACACCTTAACTATGGCTACACCTTC; CDR3: CASSRHLNYGYTF
J: TRBJ2-3; size: -; D: TRBD2; V: TRBV5-4; DNA: TGTGCCAGCAGCTTGGATGCGGGGGGGAGCACAGATACGCAGTATTTT; CDR3: CASSLDAGGSTDTQYF
J: TRBJ1-6; size: -; D: -; V: TRBV6-6; DNA: TGTGCCAGCAGAGAACAGGGAGATTCACCCCTCCACTTT; CDR3: CASREQGDSPLHF
J: TRBJ1-5; size: -; D: -; V: TRBV6-5; DNA: TGTGCCAGCAGTTATCTTGGCAGCGGCAATCAGCCCCAGCATTTT; CDR3: CASSYLGSGNQPQHF
J: TRBJ1-1; size: once; D: -; V: TRBV7-9; DNA: TGTGCCGCGCTGCGGGATACTGAAGCTTTCTTT; CDR3: CAALRDTEAFF
J: TRBJ2-7; size: -; D: -; V: TRBV11-2; DNA: TGTGCCAGCAGCTTAGGAGGCCACGAGCAGTACTTC; CDR3: CASSLGGHEQYF
J: TRBJ1-2; size: -; D: TRBD1; V: TRBV5-4; DNA: TGTGCCAGCAGGTCTCCACAGGGGGCTGTTGGCTACACCTTC; CDR3: CASRSPQGAVGYTF
J: TRBJ1-5; size: -; D: -; V: TRBV10-3; DNA: TGTGCCATCAGTGATTCGGGACACAATCAGCCCCAGCATTTT; CDR3: CAISDSGHNQPQHF
J: TRBJ1-2; size: -; D: -; V: TRBV7-9; DNA: TGTGCCAGCAGCTTAGGAGGCTATGGCTACACCTTC; CDR3: CASSLGGYGYTF
J: TRBJ2-1; size: -; D: -; V: TRBV6-4; DNA: TGTGCCAGCAGTGATTCTACGGGAGTCGCGCAGTTCTTC; CDR3: CASSDSTGVAQFF
J: TRBJ2-2; size: -; D: -; V: TRBV25-1; DNA: TGTGCCAGCAGTGAGGAACGGGGGATCACCGGGGAGCTGTTTTTT; CDR3: CASSEERGITGELFF
J: TRBJ2-1; size: once; D: TRBD2; V: TRBV9; DNA: TGTGCCAGCAGCTCGGGGGGGTTTTGGGAGCAGTTCTTC; CDR3: CASSSGGFWEQFF
J: TRBJ2-7; size: few; D: TRBD1; V: TRBV3-1/TRBV3-2; DNA: TGTGCCAGCAGCCAAGTATCGGGCGGGACAGGGGTGGAGGAGCAGTACTTC; CDR3: CASSQVSGGTGVEEQYF
J: TRBJ1-2; size: -; D: TRBD1; V: TRBV27; DNA: TGTGCCAGCAGTTCCCGAGGACAGGGCTGGGGAAGTGGCTACACCTTC; CDR3: CASSSRGQGWGSGYTF